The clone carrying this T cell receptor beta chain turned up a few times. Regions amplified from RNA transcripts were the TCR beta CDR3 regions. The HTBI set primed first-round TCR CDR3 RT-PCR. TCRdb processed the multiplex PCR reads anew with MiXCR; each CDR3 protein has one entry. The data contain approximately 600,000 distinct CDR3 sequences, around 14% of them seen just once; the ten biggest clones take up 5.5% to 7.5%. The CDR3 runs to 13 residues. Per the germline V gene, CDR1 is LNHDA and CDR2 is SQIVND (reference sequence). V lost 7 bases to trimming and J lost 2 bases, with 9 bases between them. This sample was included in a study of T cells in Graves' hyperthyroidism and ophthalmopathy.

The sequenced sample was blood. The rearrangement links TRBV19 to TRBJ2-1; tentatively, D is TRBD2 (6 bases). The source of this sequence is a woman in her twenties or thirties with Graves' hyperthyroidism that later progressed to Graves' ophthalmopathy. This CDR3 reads CASNRGAYNEQFF. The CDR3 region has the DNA TGTGCCAGTAATCGCGGGGCCTACAATGAGCAGTTCTTC.